This record concerns one T cell receptor beta chain sequence. Antigen: not known. The read terminates 3 residues ahead of where the CDR3 ends, so the germline J gene completes it. This sample is drawn from a study of T cells in women clearing cervical HPV infection. Study results and limitations: Cases carried less TRBV6-7 than controls: roughly 0.12% versus 0.17%.

Only in-frame clones appear in the TCRdb table, and some are missing; sequencing was by immunoSEQ multiplex PCR. The table counts 35,000 to 45,000 clones; approximately 5.5% lies in the top ten. Germline trimming cut 3 bases from V and 6 bases from J; bases unmatched to any gene: 7. The CDR3 has 15 residues. Germline CDR1 is SGHNT and CDR2 is YYREEE (reference sequence). The chain carries TRBV5-4 and TRBJ2-7; TRBD2 aligns across 12 bases. This receptor was identified in a woman between 18 and 70 years old with a cervical HPV16 infection that either progressed to CIN3+ or cleared (not recorded which). Sequencing input: blood buffy coat. CDR3 bases read: TGTGCCAGCAGCTCGAGACTAGCGGGAGAACTCGAG. It yields the protein CASSSRLAGELE. In full, the CDR3 is CASSSRLAGELEQYF.